One and the same sample provided the 27 T cell receptor beta chains below, sequenced in a study of beta chain features in type 1 diabetes (dated by TCRdb to 2017 to 2018). The library was obtained by the immunoSEQ multiplex PCR assay. The entire amount of isolated RNA was reverse transcribed using the High Capacity cDNA Reverse Transcription Kit, so the sequenced TCRB transcripts were expressed ones. TCRdb took this table from immuneACCESS and kept in-frame rearrangements with V and J called. Such tables lack part of the clones; where checked against another copy, unresolved V genes explain under half of the gap, and the rest is unexplained. The sample table contains 250,000 or so clones; only one count was recorded for 27% of them. The ten top clones hold about 3.9% of the sample. The sample comprised central memory CD4+ T cells from blood. All receptors come from a man under 40 in good health.

The chain uses TRBV30 and TRBJ1-2; the D gene is possibly TRBD1 (6 bases). Germline CDR1 reads GTSNPN; CDR2 reads SVGIG (reference sequence). The CDR3 totals 14 residues. The ends were cut back, 2 bases at V and 0 bases at J, with 10 bases in the middle. CDR3: CAWSPGTSNYGYTF. The CDR3 DNA sequence: TGTGCCTGGAGTCCGGGGACATCTAACTATGGCTACACCTTC.

This clone has only a few counts. Other DNA sequences from this sample encode an identical CDR3 as well. The chain is built from TRBV15 and TRBJ2-7, with D tentatively TRBD2 (6 bases). The CDR3 runs 15 residues. V was shortened by 1 base and J by 0 bases, with 10 bases between the two germline ends. The germline CDR1 and CDR2 sequences are LNHNV and YYDKDF (reference sequence). CDR3 sequence: CATSRGGVSSYEQYF. As DNA, the CDR3 is TGTGCCACCAGCAGAGGCGGGGTTAGCTCCTACGAGCAGTACTTC.

V usage is TRBV5-1 and J usage is TRBJ2-7; 7 bases line up with TRBD1. CDR1 is SGHRS and CDR2 is YFSETQ in the germline V gene. CDR3 size: 15 residues. Losses at the gene ends were 1 base for V and 5 bases for J; bases not matched to a gene: 9. Here the CDR3 DNA reads TGCGCCAGCAGCTTGCTGCTAGGGGGCCTTCACGAGCAGTACTTC. Translated, it gives CASSLLLGGLHEQYF.

Remarks on this clone: A much larger clone differs by one base, so this may be a read error. This chain links TRBV9 with TRBJ1-1; possibly TRBD1 for D (5 bases). The CDR3 consists of 15 residues. The germline V gene has CDR1 SGDLS and CDR2 YYNGEE. The DNA of the CDR3 is TGTGCCCGCAGCGAGGGGAGGGGTCGGGACACTGAAGCTTTCTTT. Protein: CARSEGRGRDTEAFF. The full variable domain, rest sourced from reference TRBV9 and TRBJ1-1, is DSGVTQTPKHLITATGQRVTLRCSPRSGDLSVYWYQQSLDQGLQFLIQYYNGEERAKGNILERFSAQQFPDLHSELNLSSLELGDSALYFCARSEGRGRDTEAFFGQGTRLTVV.

This clone was recorded many times. This chain joins TRBV4-3 and TRBJ2-1; D is unresolved. With 0 bases removed from V and 8 bases from J, the gap between germline ends came to 17 bases. From germline, CDR1 is LGHNA and CDR2 YSLEER. The CDR3 covers 16 residues. CDR3 in DNA: TGCGCCAGCAGCCAAGATCGAGGAAAACAGAATGATGAGCAGTTCTTC. Translating gives CASSQDRGKQNDEQFF.

This chain joins TRBV6-5 and TRBJ1-1; D gene uncertain. V was trimmed by 5 bases and J by 0 bases, leaving 13 bases between them. Germline V gene sequence: CDR1 MNHEY, CDR2 SVGAGI. The CDR3 contains 15 residues. The CDR3 DNA reads as TGTGCCAGCAGTCGAAGTCACGACATGAACACTGAAGCTTTCTTT. Protein product: CASSRSHDMNTEAFF.

The V gene is TRBV30, the J gene TRBJ2-3; unclear D gene. The germline CDR1 and CDR2 sequences are GTSNPN and SVGIG (reference sequence). The CDR3 is 12 amino acids. The V and J ends lost 1 base and 5 bases respectively, with 7 bases between them. The CDR3 loop is CAWSESEDTQYF. The CDR3 DNA sequence: TGTGCCTGGAGTGAATCCGAAGATACGCAGTATTTT.

The chain joins TRBV5-1 to TRBJ1-6; D ambiguous. The length of the CDR3 is 14 residues. Trimming removed 6 bases from V and 8 bases from J, with 15 bases in between. CDR1 and CDR2 from the germline V gene are SGHRS and YFSETQ. Here the CDR3 reads CASKPSDGDSPLHF. The CDR3 nucleotides are TGCGCCAGCAAACCTTCCGATGGGGATTCACCCCTCCACTTT.

The table lists this clone with a few counts. The gene calls are TRBV15 and TRBJ1-5; 7 nucleotides match TRBD1. Germline V gene data show CDR1 as LNHNV and CDR2 as YYDKDF (reference sequence). This CDR3 contains 16 residues. With 2 bases clipped from V and 4 bases from J, the junction kept 8 bases outside the gene matches. CDR3 coding DNA: TGTGCCACCAGCAGACTCTCTACGACAGGGAATCAGCCCCAGCATTTT. Encoded protein: CATSRLSTTGNQPQHF.

The chain carries TRBV28 and TRBJ1-5; D gene ambiguous. V dropped 5 bases and J dropped 12 bases, with 20 bases sitting between them. The germline CDR1 and CDR2 sequences are MDHEN and SYDVKM. This CDR3 comprises 14 residues. DNA of the CDR3: TGTGCCAGCAGTATAACATACAGCCCCTGGGACCAGCATTTT. It specifies CASSITYSPWDQHF.

This clone was picked up a small number of times. The V call is TRBV9, the J call TRBJ2-1; the D is unclear. Between the trimmed V and J ends, which lost 3 bases and 4 bases, there was a span of 11 bases. The CDR3 contains 14 residues. Germline V CDR1 and CDR2: SGDLS, YYNGEE. CDR3 DNA: TGTGCCAGCAGCGCCGAAACGTTATACAATGAGCAGTTCTTC. It specifies CASSAETLYNEQFF.

The rearrangement links TRBV10-3 to TRBJ2-5; TRBD2 aligns across 7 bases. Germline CDR1 is ENHRY and CDR2 is SYGVKD. The V gene end was trimmed by 4 bases and the J gene end by 4 bases; junction bases not matched to a gene: 6. The CDR3 loop spans 14 amino acids. The DNA for the CDR3 is TGTGCCATCAGTGGCGGCGGGGGAGGAGAGACCCAGTACTTC. It translates to CAISGGGGGETQYF.

This chain links TRBV19 with TRBJ2-3; D may be TRBD2 (6 bases). In germline, CDR1 is LNHDA, CDR2 SQIVND (reference sequence). CDR3 length: 16 amino acids. The V end lost 0 bases, the J end lost 2 bases, and 12 bases lay between the germline ends. The CDR3 loop is CASSIDLGRPTDTQYF. The CDR3 DNA follows: TGTGCCAGTAGTATAGATCTGGGGAGGCCCACAGATACGCAGTATTTT.

In this sample, this clone turned up a few times. The J gene is TRBJ2-2, the V gene TRBV7-8; 8 nucleotides line up with TRBD2. This CDR3 is built from 14 residues. Trimming removed 5 bases from V and 3 bases from J; junction bases left unmatched: 2. Germline CDR1 SGHVS, CDR2 FQNEAQ. The CDR3 sequence: CASSPRGDTGELFF. CDR3 DNA sequence: TGTGCCAGCAGCCCGCGGGGGGACACCGGGGAGCTGTTTTTT.

V and J are TRBV4-2 and TRBJ1-2, with D perhaps matching TRBD1 (6 bases). The CDR3 runs to 14 residues. V lost 0 bases, J lost 4 bases, and 9 bases lay in between. Germline CDR1 LGHNA, CDR2 YNFKEQ. CDR3 bases: TGTGCCAGCAGCCAAGAACAGGGTCCCTATGGCTACACCTTC. Protein sequence: CASSQEQGPYGYTF.

The chain employs TRBV6-6 and TRBJ1-5; D is ambiguous. CDR3 size: 12 residues. Deletions cut 5 bases from V and 4 bases from J, with 6 bases between. Germline CDR1 reads MNHNY; CDR2 reads SVGAGI (reference sequence). CDR3 sequence reads: CASSPTNQPQHF. The CDR3 DNA sequence: TGTGCCAGCAGTCCCACGAATCAGCCCCAGCATTTT.

The rearrangement joins TRBV5-1 to TRBJ2-5; a possible D gene is TRBD2 (5 bases). Germline V gene data show CDR1 as SGHRS and CDR2 as YFSETQ. Between the trimmed V and J ends, which lost 4 bases and 3 bases, there was a span of 16 bases. The CDR3 contains 15 residues. The CDR3 nucleotides are TGCGCCAGCAGCCTTGGGAGCGGAACTAAAGAGACCCAGTACTTC. Its protein product is CASSLGSGTKETQYF.

This clone was observed a few times. The chain combines TRBV7-2 with TRBJ2-2; possible D gene TRBD2, 5 bases. Trimming took off 5 bases at V and 4 bases at J, with 11 bases between the two ends. CDR3 length equals 14 residues. In germline, CDR1 is SGHTA, CDR2 FQGNSA. This CDR3 reads CASSPPRATGELFF. The CDR3 DNA reads as TGTGCCAGCAGCCCGCCGCGGGCCACCGGGGAGCTGTTTTTT.

This clone was recorded at least ten times. Other DNA sequences in this specimen translate into the identical CDR3. The chain carries TRBV6-5 and TRBJ2-2; D remains ambiguous. Deletions cut 1 base from V and 4 bases from J, with 7 bases between. Per germline, CDR1 MNHEY and CDR2 SVGAGI. The CDR3 runs to 14 residues. In nucleotides, the CDR3 is TGTGCCAGCAGTTACTGGGCCTCCACCGGGGAGCTGTTTTTT. It translates to CASSYWASTGELFF.

This chain connects TRBV6-6 to TRBJ1-6; TRBD1 matches 9 bases. Germline V CDR1 and CDR2: MNHNY, SVGAGI (reference sequence). V shed 5 bases, J shed 5 bases, and the junction held 4 bases outside the gene matches. CDR3 length equals 15 residues. CDR3 coding DNA: TGTGCCAGCAGTAACACAGGGGGCGATAATTCACCCCTCCACTTT. This encodes CASSNTGGDNSPLHF.

The chain couples TRBV2 to TRBJ1-1; D is undetermined. CDR3 length: 15 residues. V dropped 6 bases and J dropped 2 bases, with 16 bases sitting between them. Looked up from germline, CDR1 is SNHLY and CDR2 is FYNNEI. The DNA of the CDR3 is TGTGCCAGCAGGGAGCTAGTGACAAGAAACACTGAAGCTTTCTTT. Its translation is CASRELVTRNTEAFF.

This chain connects TRBV29-1 to TRBJ2-6, with D maybe TRBD2 (5 bases). The germline V gene has CDR1 SQVTM and CDR2 ANQGSEA. V lost 2 bases and J 0 bases, leaving 5 bases between the germline ends. The CDR3 is 14 amino acids. CDR3 loop: CSVERDSGANVLTF. Written as DNA, the CDR3 is TGCAGCGTTGAACGGGACTCTGGGGCCAACGTCCTGACTTTC.

CDR3 DNA sequence: TGTGCCAGCAGCCTATGGACAGGGCGGAGCAATCAGCCCCAGCATTTT. The encoded protein is CASSLWTGRSNQPQHF. V is TRBV5-6 and J is TRBJ1-5; 8 bases line up with TRBD1. Germline V gene sequence: CDR1 SGHDT, CDR2 YYEEEE. The J segment lost 1 base and the V segment lost 4 bases, leaving 7 bases of the junction unmatched. The CDR3 loop spans 16 amino acids.

This clone was counted between two and nine times. The chain combines TRBV7-6 with TRBJ2-3; D may be TRBD1 or TRBD2 (5 bases each). This CDR3 contains 15 residues. Germline V CDR1 and CDR2: SGHVS, FNYEAQ. Trimming removed 1 base at V and 1 base at J, with 9 bases between. As DNA, the CDR3 is TGTGCCAGCAGCTTAGTGAGGGGAGGCACAGATACGCAGTATTTT. It translates to CASSLVRGGTDTQYF. Variable domain in full (rest from reference TRBV7-6 and TRBJ2-3): GAGVSQSPRYKVTKRGQDVALRCDPISGHVSLYWYRQALGQGPEFLTYFNYEAQQDKSGLPNDRFSAERPEGSISTLTIQRTEQRDSAMYRCASSLVRGGTDTQYFGPGTRLTVL.

CDR3 sequence (DNA): TGTGCCAGTAGTTCCCCGGGACAGGGGATGGATGGCTACACCTTC. Protein product: CASSSPGQGMDGYTF. V and J are TRBV19 and TRBJ1-2; 10 bases agree with TRBD1. This CDR3 contains 15 residues. Germline V gene sequence: CDR1 LNHDA, CDR2 SQIVND (reference sequence). V trimming: 5 bases; J trimming: 6 bases; junction bases outside the gene matches: 9.

V usage is TRBV11-2 and J usage is TRBJ2-3; no reliable D call. V was cut by 7 bases and J by 6 bases, with 8 bases left in between. From germline, CDR1 is SGHAT and CDR2 FQNNGV. This CDR3 comprises 11 residues. CDR3 protein: CASTYADTQYF. The DNA for the CDR3 is TGTGCCAGCACCTACGCGGATACGCAGTATTTT. Full variable domain (outside the CDR3, taken from reference TRBV11-2 and TRBJ2-3): EAGVAQSPRYKIIEKRQSVAFWCNPISGHATLYWYQQILGQGPKLLIQFQNNGVVDDSQLPKDRFSAERLKGVDSTLKIQPAKLEDSAVYLCASTYADTQYFGPGTRLTVL.

The chain recombines TRBV9 with TRBJ2-2, with 7 bases identical to TRBD1. The V gene end was trimmed by 2 bases and the J gene end by 6 bases; junction bases not matched to a gene: 7. The CDR3 consists of 15 residues. Germline assignment: CDR1 SGDLS and CDR2 YYNGEE. CDR3 sequence: CASSVGTVQAGELFF. For the CDR3, the DNA is TGTGCCAGCAGCGTTGGGACAGTCCAGGCCGGGGAGCTGTTTTTT.